Here is one T cell receptor (beta chain) with its context. Generated by immunoSEQ multiplex PCR, the TCRdb table keeps only in-frame clones and is missing some. The sample consists of 85,000 to 110,000 clones, around 91% of them appearing once. This sample was taken from a study of T cell changes during pregnancy in multiple sclerosis. Sample: peripheral blood, taken after pregnancy. The receptor comes from a female donor with multiple sclerosis, enrolled in a pregnancy study.

As DNA, the CDR3 is TGTGCCAGCAGCTTGGGGACGGGGGGCGACGAGCAGTACTTC. Encoded protein: CASSLGTGGDEQYF. The rearrangement uses TRBV5-5 and TRBJ2-7, with D perhaps matching TRBD2 (7 bases). This CDR3 comprises 14 residues. CDR1 and CDR2 (germline): SGHKS, YYEKEE (reference sequence). V shed 0 bases and J shed 5 bases, with 12 bases lying between them.